Presented here are 29 T cell receptor beta chains from one specimen sequenced in a study of cytomegalovirus exposure and HLA in healthy donors (dated by TCRdb to 2015 to 2018). Receptor amplification or capture employed the immunoSEQ multiplex PCR assay. For the multiplex PCR, a mixture combining 60 forward primers for TCR Vbeta segments and 13 reverse primers for TCR Jbeta segments was used. TCRdb obtained this table from immuneACCESS and retained in-frame rearrangements with V and J assigned. These tables miss some clones; where compared with another copy, unresolved V genes account for less than half of the shortfall, and the remainder is unexplained. This sample is represented by around 120,000 clones; around two thirds of them were singletons. 3.8% of the sample is held by the ten biggest clonotypes. What was sequenced was PBMCs. These receptors were obtained from a young man in good health and CMV-seropositive.

The rearrangement joins TRBV4-1 to TRBJ2-7; D is unresolved. CDR1 is MGHRA, CDR2 YSYEKL, per germline. V gave up 2 bases and J gave up 0 bases, with 8 bases separating them. The CDR3 spans 14 residues. The DNA of the CDR3 is TGCGCCAGCAGCCAACCAGGAAGCTCCTACGAGCAGTACTTC. Translation gives CASSQPGSSYEQYF.

The chain has TRBV5-1 and TRBJ1-5; D uncertain. CDR3 length: 13 amino acids. Germline CDR1 is SGHRS and CDR2 is YFSETQ. The V gene lost 3 bases and the J gene lost 6 bases, with 10 bases spanning the gap. As DNA, the CDR3 is TGCGCCAGCAGCTGGCAGTTTTTTCAGCCCCAGCATTTT. Protein: CASSWQFFQPQHF.

This chain joins TRBV18 and TRBJ1-2; D perhaps matches TRBD1 (5 bases). Trimming stripped 4 bases from V and 6 bases from J, with 21 bases between. This CDR3 has 16 residues. Germline assignment: CDR1 KGHSH and CDR2 LQKENI. The CDR3 nucleotides read TGTGCCAGCTCACAAGAGCAGGGTCTGACGATAAATGGCTACACCTTC. It yields the protein CASSQEQGLTINGYTF.

The chain couples TRBV13 to TRBJ1-2; the match to TRBD1 covers 7 bases. Looked up from germline, CDR1 is PRHDT and CDR2 is FYEKMQ (reference sequence). This CDR3 contains 14 residues. V was clipped by 6 bases and J by 5 bases; unmatched bases: 9. This chain's CDR3 is CASSRTGTAYGYTF. CDR3 DNA sequence: TGTGCCAGCAGTCGAACCGGGACAGCTTATGGCTACACCTTC.

This clone was found once. The chain couples TRBV5-4 to TRBJ2-2; no definite D call. V dropped 1 base and J dropped 6 bases, with 4 bases sitting between them. Germline V CDR1 and CDR2: SGHNT, YYREEE (reference sequence). The CDR3 contains 12 residues. CDR3 bases: TGTGCCAGCAGCTTGATCGCCGGGGAGCTGTTTTTT. Residues: CASSLIAGELFF. Full variable domain (remainder filled in from reference TRBV5-4 and TRBJ2-2): ETGVTQSPTHLIKTRGQQVTLRCSSQSGHNTVSWYQQALGQGPQFIFQYYREEENGRGNFPPRFSGLQFPNYSSELNVNALELDDSALYLCASSLIAGELFFGEGSRLTVL.

This rearrangement joins TRBV7-9 to TRBJ2-3; a weak D match, TRBD2 (5 bases). CDR3 length equals 13 residues. CDR1 and CDR2 (germline): SEHNR, FQNEAQ (reference sequence). The germline V and J ends were trimmed by 5 bases and 3 bases, with 9 bases remaining between them. The CDR3 region is CASSLGETDTQYF. CDR3 nucleotide sequence: TGTGCCAGCAGCCTCGGGGAGACAGATACGCAGTATTTT. The full variable domain, in which reference TRBV7-9 and TRBJ2-3 provide the parts outside the CDR3, is DTGVSQNPRHKITKRGQNVTFRCDPISEHNRLYWYRQTLGQGPEFLTYFQNEAQLEKSRLLSDRFSAERPKGSFSTLEIQRTEQGDSAMYLCASSLGETDTQYFGPGTRLTVL.

The genes are TRBV7-9 and TRBJ2-5, with a possible D match to TRBD2 (5 bases). Looked up from germline, CDR1 is SEHNR and CDR2 is FQNEAQ (reference sequence). This CDR3 has 14 amino acids. V gave up 1 base and J gave up 5 bases, with 11 bases separating them. The CDR3 DNA is TGTGCCAGCAGCTTAGGGACTGGTCGGGAGACCCAGTACTTC. As protein: CASSLGTGRETQYF. Drawing the rest from reference TRBV7-9 and TRBJ2-5, the complete variable domain is DTGVSQNPRHKITKRGQNVTFRCDPISEHNRLYWYRQTLGQGPEFLTYFQNEAQLEKSRLLSDRFSAERPKGSFSTLEIQRTEQGDSAMYLCASSLGTGRETQYFGPGTRLLVL.

The chain is built from TRBV6-6 and TRBJ1-5, with 9 bases aligning to TRBD1. The CDR3 spans 15 residues. J gave up 4 bases and V 5 bases, and 6 bases lay outside the gene matches. Germline-derived CDR1 and CDR2 are MNHNY and SVGAGI (reference sequence). The CDR3 protein is CASSLGQGSNQPQHF. The CDR3 nucleotides read TGTGCCAGCAGTCTGGGACAGGGAAGTAATCAGCCCCAGCATTTT.

The gene calls are TRBV6-5 and TRBJ2-2; D may be TRBD2 (6 bases). The CDR3 contains 13 residues. Germline CDR1 MNHEY, CDR2 SVGAGI. Trimming pared 7 bases from V and 5 bases from J, leaving 11 bases between. The CDR3, as DNA: TGTGCCAGCACTGACGCGGGGACCGGGGAGCTGTTTTTT. Protein sequence: CASTDAGTGELFF.

This clone appeared a single time. The identical CDR3 is also encoded by other nucleotide sequences in the sample. This sequence joins TRBV7-9 and TRBJ2-7; D may be TRBD1 (5 bases). The CDR3 consists of 15 residues. The V gene lost 2 bases and the J gene lost 4 bases, with 15 bases spanning the gap. Germline CDR1 SEHNR, CDR2 FQNEAQ (reference sequence). DNA for the CDR3: TGTGCCAGCAGCTTACCCAGGGATCCGACTTACGAGCAGTACTTC. It encodes CASSLPRDPTYEQYF.

V gene TRBV9 combines with J gene TRBJ2-4, with 8 nucleotides matching TRBD2. There are 13 residues in the CDR3. CDR1 is SGDLS and CDR2 is YYNGEE in the germline V gene. Trimming cost V 4 bases and J 9 bases; bases outside gene matches: 6. The CDR3 region is CASSSGGAAIQYF. CDR3 DNA: TGTGCCAGCAGCTCGGGAGGGGCAGCCATTCAGTACTTC.

Note on this clone: Since no conserved phenylalanine or tryptophan closes the CDR3, a read error is the likely cause. No DNA is shown, since the ends of the CDR3 on it are uncertain; the CDR3 is the one TCRdb lists. V is TRBV10-3 and J is TRBJ2-6; the D segment call TRBD1 is taken from the table without a DNA check. CDR1 is ENHRY, CDR2 SYGVKD, per germline. The CDR3 spans 9 amino acids, including both terminal residues. The CDR3 region is CAFSGQGAD.

This clone turned up a few times. The DNA for the CDR3 is TGCAGCGTTACAGGGTCGGGGGAGCTGTTTTTT. It translates to CSVTGSGELFF. The chain links TRBV29-1 to TRBJ2-2; D may be TRBD1 (6 bases). Trimming took 5 bases from V and 8 from J, leaving 9 bases between them. The germline gives CDR1 SQVTM, CDR2 ANQGSEA. The length of the CDR3 is 11 residues.

This clone was detected once. The chain joins TRBV5-1 to TRBJ1-1; 9 bases are shared with TRBD1. The V gene's germline CDR1 is SGHRS and CDR2 YFSETQ. After removal of 3 bases from V and 1 base from J, the junction contained 4 bases not matched to a gene. The length of the CDR3 is 15 residues. The CDR3 DNA is TGCGCCAGCAGCTCAAGGGGACAGGGGAACACTGAAGCTTTCTTT. This sequence encodes CASSSRGQGNTEAFF.

The genes are TRBV6-1 and TRBJ1-5; no reliable D call. Trimming shortened V by 11 bases and J by 1 base, and 9 bases separated the two germline ends. Germline V gene data show CDR1 as MNHNS and CDR2 as SASEGT. The CDR3 totals 12 residues. CDR3 residues: CASRGSNQPQHF. The CDR3 bases are TGTGCCTCCCGCGGAAGCAATCAGCCCCAGCATTTT.

In DNA form, the CDR3 reads TGTGCCAGCAGCTCTGGGACAGGGGGCTCCGCGGGACCCCTCCACTTT. This translates into CASSSGTGGSAGPLHF. The chain is built from TRBV13 and TRBJ1-6; 12 bases align to TRBD1. V dropped 4 bases and J dropped 12; count of bases not matched to a gene: 10. The CDR3 spans 16 residues. Germline V gives CDR1 PRHDT, CDR2 FYEKMQ (reference sequence).

The V and J genes are TRBV13 and TRBJ2-3; D perhaps matches TRBD1 (5 bases). V was pared by 0 bases and J by 1 base, with 8 bases between. CDR1 PRHDT and CDR2 FYEKMQ come from the germline V gene (reference sequence). The CDR3 sequence is 15 residues long. CDR3 residues: CASSLGPRGTDTQYF. The CDR3 bases are TGTGCCAGCAGCTTAGGGCCCAGGGGCACAGATACGCAGTATTTT. Combining the CDR3 with reference TRBV13 and TRBJ2-3 gives the whole variable domain AAGVIQSPRHLIKEKRETATLKCYPIPRHDTVYWYQQGPGQDPQFLISFYEKMQSDKGSIPDRFSAQQFSDYHSELNMSSLELGDSALYFCASSLGPRGTDTQYFGPGTRLTVL.

The chain links TRBV6-5 to TRBJ2-3; no firm D call. V was trimmed by 2 bases and J by 6 bases, leaving 9 bases between them. The germline CDR1 and CDR2 sequences are MNHEY and SVGAGI. The CDR3 has 13 amino acids. The chain's CDR3 is CASSYGLRDTQYF. The CDR3 nucleotides read TGTGCCAGCAGTTACGGTCTACGGGATACGCAGTATTTT.

This clone occurred once. One end of the junction is discordant with germline, which a read error may explain. Within the sample, other DNA sequences also encode this same CDR3. The CDR3 region is CSSSPGYEQYF. CDR3 DNA sequence: TGTTCCAGCAGCCCAGGCTACGAGCAGTACTTC. The gene calls are TRBV7-9 and TRBJ2-7, with unresolved D. Per germline, CDR1 SEHNR and CDR2 FQNEAQ (reference sequence). The length of the CDR3 is 11 residues.

The chain combines TRBV5-4 with TRBJ1-6, with D hard to call. The CDR3 is 15 residues long. V was clipped by 0 bases and J by 7 bases, with 11 bases between them. CDR1 is SGHNT and CDR2 is YYREEE in the germline V gene (reference sequence). The CDR3 protein is CASSLGQAHNSPLHF. CDR3 nucleotides: TGTGCCAGCAGCTTGGGTCAGGCCCACAATTCACCCCTCCACTTT. Filled out from reference TRBV5-4 and TRBJ1-6, the complete variable domain reads ETGVTQSPTHLIKTRGQQVTLRCSSQSGHNTVSWYQQALGQGPQFIFQYYREEENGRGNFPPRFSGLQFPNYSSELNVNALELDDSALYLCASSLGQAHNSPLHFGNGTRLTVT.

The rearrangement uses TRBV7-2 and TRBJ2-3; D is undetermined. V lost 2 bases and J lost 6, with 9 bases in between. Germline V gives CDR1 SGHTA, CDR2 FQGNSA. The CDR3 has 13 amino acids. The CDR3 coding sequence is TGTGCCAGCAGCTTATCCTCCGGGGATACGCAGTATTTT. This encodes CASSLSSGDTQYF. Looking up the rest from reference TRBV7-2 and TRBJ2-3 gives the full variable domain: GAGVSQSPSNKVTEKGKDVELRCDPISGHTALYWYRQSLGQGLEFLIYFQGNSAPDKSGLPSDRFSAERTGGSVSTLTIQRTQQEDSAVYLCASSLSSGDTQYFGPGTRLTVL.

The rearrangement uses TRBV4-1 and TRBJ2-2, with 7 positions matching TRBD2. The germline gives CDR1 MGHRA, CDR2 YSYEKL. After removal of 4 bases from V and 6 bases from J, the junction contained 8 bases not matched to a gene. The CDR3 covers 15 residues. The DNA of the CDR3 is TGCGCCAGCAGCCCCAGACTAGCCTGGCCCGGGGAGCTGTTTTTT. This sequence encodes CASSPRLAWPGELFF.

The chain carries TRBV29-1 and TRBJ2-5; 7 positions match TRBD2. The V and J ends lost 4 bases and 5 bases, in that order; junction bases with no gene match: 7. Germline lookup yields CDR1 SQVTM and CDR2 ANQGSEA. CDR3 length: 13 amino acids. The CDR3: CSVVRGVRETQYF. In nucleotides, the CDR3 is TGCAGCGTTGTCCGGGGGGTAAGGGAGACCCAGTACTTC.

V is TRBV5-4 and J is TRBJ2-5, with 7 positions matching TRBD2. Trimming at V came to 4 bases and at J to 5 bases, leaving 8 bases not matched to a gene. The germline V gene has CDR1 SGHNT and CDR2 YYREEE (reference sequence). This CDR3 is built from 14 residues. CDR3 sequence (DNA): TGTGCCAGCAGCCTTGGGGGGGAGAGGGAGACCCAGTACTTC. It translates to CASSLGGERETQYF.

The J gene is TRBJ2-3, the V gene TRBV5-1; TRBD2 matches 9 bases. Germline V gene data show CDR1 as SGHRS and CDR2 as YFSETQ. Trimming removed 1 base from V and 1 base from J; junction bases left unmatched: 4. The CDR3 spans 16 residues. In nucleotides, the CDR3 is TGCGCCAGCAGCTTGAGGGTAGCGGGGGGCACAGATACGCAGTATTTT. This encodes CASSLRVAGGTDTQYF.

This chain joins TRBV5-8 and TRBJ2-5; TRBD1 might be the D (6 bases). CDR1 and CDR2 (germline): SGHTS, YDEGEE. The CDR3 covers 14 residues. With 3 bases removed from V and 4 bases from J, the gap between germline ends came to 13 bases. CDR3 bases: TGTGCCAGCAGCTCGGTGGGGGCCAGAGAGACCCAGTACTTC. This translates into CASSSVGARETQYF. Full variable domain (missing parts from reference TRBV5-8 and TRBJ2-5): EAGVTQSPTHLIKTRGQQATLRCSPISGHTSVYWYQQALGLGLQFLLWYDEGEERNRGNFPPRFSGRQFPNYSSELNVNALELEDSALYLCASSSVGARETQYFGPGTRLLVL.

The V gene is TRBV21-1, the J gene TRBJ1-2; TRBD1 is taken as the D call from the table, unchecked against the DNA. TRBV21-1 is a known pseudogene. CDR3 length: 12 amino acids. CDR3 sequence reads: CARGQANYGHTF. The DNA for the CDR3 is TGTGCCAGGGGACAGGCGAACTATGGCCACACCTTC.

This clone was observed a single time. The chain uses TRBV7-8 and TRBJ2-5, with D perhaps TRBD2 (5 bases). This CDR3 has 15 residues. V shed 5 bases and J shed 5 bases, with 18 bases lying between them. Germline CDR1 and CDR2: SGHVS and FQNEAQ. CDR3 sequence: CASSPVLRSGETQYF. CDR3 coding DNA: TGTGCCAGCAGCCCAGTTCTGAGGTCGGGGGAGACCCAGTACTTC.

V is TRBV10-3 and J is TRBJ2-7, with a tentative D call TRBD1 (6 bases). V dropped 0 bases and J dropped 0 bases, with 9 bases sitting between them. The CDR3 loop spans 15 amino acids. The germline gives CDR1 ENHRY, CDR2 SYGVKD. The DNA for the CDR3 is TGTGCCATCAGTGAGTCGTTACAGGGCTCCTACGAGCAGTACTTC. Its protein product is CAISESLQGSYEQYF.